The sequence of this T cell receptor (beta chain) was determined in a study of blood T cell repertoires in COVID-19. Generated by immunoSEQ multiplex PCR, the TCRdb table keeps only in-frame clones and is missing some. Among 110,000 to 150,000 clones, roughly 77% were seen once, and the ten largest hold around 4%. The junction had 2 bases not matched to a gene; V was cut back by 1 base and J by 6 bases. Germline CDR1 is MGHRA and CDR2 is YSYEKL. This CDR3 has 14 residues. Sequenced sample: peripheral blood. The genes are TRBV4-1 and TRBJ2-3, with 9 bases lining up with TRBD2. This TCR was recovered from a man in his fifties or sixties with acute or convalescent COVID-19. CDR3: CASSQVAGDDTQYF. For the CDR3, the DNA is TGCGCCAGCAGCCAAGTAGCGGGAGACGATACGCAGTATTTT.